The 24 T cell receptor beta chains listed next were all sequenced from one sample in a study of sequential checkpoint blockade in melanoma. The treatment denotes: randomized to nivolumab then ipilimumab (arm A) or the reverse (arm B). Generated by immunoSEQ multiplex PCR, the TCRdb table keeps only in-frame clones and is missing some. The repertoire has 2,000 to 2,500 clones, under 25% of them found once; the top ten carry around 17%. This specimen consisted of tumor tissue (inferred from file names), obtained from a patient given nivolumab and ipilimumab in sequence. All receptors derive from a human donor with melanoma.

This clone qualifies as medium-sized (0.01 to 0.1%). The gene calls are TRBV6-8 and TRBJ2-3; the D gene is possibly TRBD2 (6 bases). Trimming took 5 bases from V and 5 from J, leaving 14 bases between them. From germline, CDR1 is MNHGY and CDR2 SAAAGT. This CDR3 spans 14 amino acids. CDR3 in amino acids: CASSDGRDQDTQYF. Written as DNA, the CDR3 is TGTGCCAGCAGTGACGGGCGGGATCAAGATACGCAGTATTTT.

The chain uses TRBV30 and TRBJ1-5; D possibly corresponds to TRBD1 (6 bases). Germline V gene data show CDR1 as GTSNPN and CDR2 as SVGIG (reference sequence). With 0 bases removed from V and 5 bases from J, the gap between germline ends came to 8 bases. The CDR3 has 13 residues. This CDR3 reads CAWSVEGDQPQHF. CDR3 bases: TGTGCCTGGAGTGTAGAGGGGGATCAGCCCCAGCATTTT.

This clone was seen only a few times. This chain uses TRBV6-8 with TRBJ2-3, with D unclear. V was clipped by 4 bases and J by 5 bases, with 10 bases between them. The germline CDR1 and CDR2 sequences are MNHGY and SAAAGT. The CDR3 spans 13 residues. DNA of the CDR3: TGTGCCAGCAGTTTGACCTCAAGAGATACGCAGTATTTT. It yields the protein CASSLTSRDTQYF.

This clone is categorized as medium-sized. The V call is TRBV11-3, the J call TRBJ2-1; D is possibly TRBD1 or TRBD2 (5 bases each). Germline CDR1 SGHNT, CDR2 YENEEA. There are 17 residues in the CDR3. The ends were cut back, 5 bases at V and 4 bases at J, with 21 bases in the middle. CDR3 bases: TGTGCCAGCAGCCTCTACCCTATGGGGGATGAATACAATGAGCAGTTCTTC. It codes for CASSLYPMGDEYNEQFF.

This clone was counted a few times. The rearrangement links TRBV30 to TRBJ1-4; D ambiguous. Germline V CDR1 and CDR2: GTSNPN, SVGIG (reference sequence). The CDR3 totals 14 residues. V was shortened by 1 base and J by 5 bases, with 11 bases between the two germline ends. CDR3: CAWSGSAYNEKLFF. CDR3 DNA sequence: TGTGCCTGGAGTGGGTCAGCCTACAATGAAAAACTGTTTTTT. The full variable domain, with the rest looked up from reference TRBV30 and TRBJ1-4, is SQTIHQWPATLVQPVGSPLSLECTVEGTSNPNLYWYRQAAGRGLQLLFYSVGIGQISSEVPQNLSASRPQDRQFILSSKKLLLSDSGFYLCAWSGSAYNEKLFFGSGTQLSVL.

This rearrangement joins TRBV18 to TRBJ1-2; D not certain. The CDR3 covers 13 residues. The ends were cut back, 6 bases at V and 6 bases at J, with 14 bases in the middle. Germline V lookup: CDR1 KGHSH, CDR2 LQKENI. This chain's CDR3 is CASSPFRWDGYTF. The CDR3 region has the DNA TGTGCCAGCTCTCCCTTCCGGTGGGATGGCTACACCTTC.

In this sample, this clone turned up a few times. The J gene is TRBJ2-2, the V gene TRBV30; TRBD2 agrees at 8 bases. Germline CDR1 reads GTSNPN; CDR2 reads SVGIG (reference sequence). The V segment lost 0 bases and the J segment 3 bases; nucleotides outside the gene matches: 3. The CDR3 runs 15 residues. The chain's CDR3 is CAWSVLAGHTGELFF. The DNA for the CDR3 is TGTGCCTGGAGTGTATTAGCGGGGCACACCGGGGAGCTGTTTTTT.

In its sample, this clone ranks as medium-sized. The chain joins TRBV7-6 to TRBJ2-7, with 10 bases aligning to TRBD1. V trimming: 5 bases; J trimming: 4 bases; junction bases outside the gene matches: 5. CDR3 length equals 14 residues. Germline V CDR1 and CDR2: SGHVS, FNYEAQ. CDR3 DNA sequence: TGTGCCAGCAGCCCCCGGGACAGGGGATACGAGCAGTACTTC. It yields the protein CASSPRDRGYEQYF.

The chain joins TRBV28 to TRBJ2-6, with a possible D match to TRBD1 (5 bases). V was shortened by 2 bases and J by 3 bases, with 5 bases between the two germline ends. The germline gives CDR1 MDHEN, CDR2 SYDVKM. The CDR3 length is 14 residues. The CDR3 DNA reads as TGTGCCAGCAGTTTACAGGGTGGGGCCAACGTCCTGACTTTC. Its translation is CASSLQGGANVLTF.

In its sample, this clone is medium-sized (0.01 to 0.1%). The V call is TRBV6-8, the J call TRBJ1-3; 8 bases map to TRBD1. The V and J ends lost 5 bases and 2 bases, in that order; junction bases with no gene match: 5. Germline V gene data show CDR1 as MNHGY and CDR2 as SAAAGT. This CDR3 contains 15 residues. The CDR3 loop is CASSNQGAAGNTIYF. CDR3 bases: TGTGCCAGCAGTAACCAGGGGGCTGCTGGAAACACCATATATTTT.

CDR3 region: CASSGGLAAGYEQYF. The CDR3 coding sequence is TGCGCCAGCAGCGGGGGACTAGCGGCCGGATACGAGCAGTACTTC. The chain carries TRBV5-1 and TRBJ2-7; TRBD2 matches 11 bases. This CDR3 spans 15 amino acids. V gave up 4 bases and J gave up 4 bases; unmatched junction bases: 7. The V gene's germline CDR1 is SGHRS and CDR2 YFSETQ.

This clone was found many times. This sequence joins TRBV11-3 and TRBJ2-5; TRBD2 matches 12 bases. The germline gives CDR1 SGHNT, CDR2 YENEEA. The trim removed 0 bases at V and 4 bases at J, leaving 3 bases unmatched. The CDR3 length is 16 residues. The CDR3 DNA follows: TGTGCCAGCAGCTTAGAGGGACTAGCGGGTGCAGAGACCCAGTACTTC. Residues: CASSLEGLAGAETQYF.

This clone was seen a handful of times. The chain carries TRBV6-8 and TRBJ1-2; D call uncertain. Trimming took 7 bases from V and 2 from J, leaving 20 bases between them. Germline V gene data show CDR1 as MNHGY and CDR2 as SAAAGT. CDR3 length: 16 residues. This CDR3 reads CASISPTEGRNYGYTF. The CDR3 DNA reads TGTGCCAGCATTAGCCCCACCGAAGGACGGAACTATGGCTACACCTTC.

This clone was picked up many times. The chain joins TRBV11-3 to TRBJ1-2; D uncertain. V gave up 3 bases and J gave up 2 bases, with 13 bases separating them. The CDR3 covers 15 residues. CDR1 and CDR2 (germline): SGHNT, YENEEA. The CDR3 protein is CASSLVDTENYGYTF. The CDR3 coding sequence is TGTGCCAGCAGCTTGGTAGATACAGAGAACTATGGCTACACCTTC.

CDR3 sequence (DNA): TGTGCCAGTTGGGGGGGCGCAGTTAGCACAGATACGCAGTATTTT. Translated, it gives CASWGGAVSTDTQYF. J is TRBJ2-3 and V is TRBV19; a weak D match, TRBD2 (7 bases). The CDR3 has 15 residues. V was trimmed by 8 bases and J by 0 bases, leaving 15 bases between them. Germline values: CDR1 LNHDA, CDR2 SQIVND (reference sequence).

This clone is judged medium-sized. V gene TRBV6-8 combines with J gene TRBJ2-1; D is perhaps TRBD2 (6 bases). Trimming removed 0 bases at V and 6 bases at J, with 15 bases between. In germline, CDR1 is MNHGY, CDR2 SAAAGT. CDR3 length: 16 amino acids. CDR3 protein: CASSYSGLHGVNEQFF. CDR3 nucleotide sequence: TGTGCCAGCAGTTACTCGGGACTCCATGGGGTCAATGAGCAGTTCTTC.

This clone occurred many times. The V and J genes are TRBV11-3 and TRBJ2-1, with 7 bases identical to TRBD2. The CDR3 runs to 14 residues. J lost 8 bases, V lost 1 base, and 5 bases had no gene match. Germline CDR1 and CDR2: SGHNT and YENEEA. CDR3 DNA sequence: TGTGCCAGCAGCTTAGGACTAGCTATAGATGAGCAGTTCTTC. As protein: CASSLGLAIDEQFF.

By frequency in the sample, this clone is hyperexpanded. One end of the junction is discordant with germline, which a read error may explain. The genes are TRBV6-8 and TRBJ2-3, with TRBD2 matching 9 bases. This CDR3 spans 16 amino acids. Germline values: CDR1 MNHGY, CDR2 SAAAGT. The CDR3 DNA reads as TGTGCCAGCAGTGACTCGGCTAGCGGGGATTCAGATACGCAGTATTTT. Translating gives CASSDSASGDSDTQYF.

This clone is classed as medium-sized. The CDR3 spells CASSLDAATNEKLFF. The CDR3 DNA reads as TGTGCCAGCAGCTTAGATGCAGCAACTAATGAAAAACTGTTTTTT. J is TRBJ1-4 and V is TRBV11-3; D remains ambiguous. Deletions cut 0 bases from V and 0 bases from J, with 5 bases between. Germline V gene sequence: CDR1 SGHNT, CDR2 YENEEA. CDR3 length: 15 residues.

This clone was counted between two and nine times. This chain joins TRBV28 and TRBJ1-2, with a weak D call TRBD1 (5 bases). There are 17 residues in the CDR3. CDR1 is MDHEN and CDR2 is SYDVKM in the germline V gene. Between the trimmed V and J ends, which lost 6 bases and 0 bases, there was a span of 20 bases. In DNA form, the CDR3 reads TGTGCCAGCAGGGGGCAGACATCCGGCGAGTCTAACTATGGCTACACCTTC. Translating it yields CASRGQTSGESNYGYTF.

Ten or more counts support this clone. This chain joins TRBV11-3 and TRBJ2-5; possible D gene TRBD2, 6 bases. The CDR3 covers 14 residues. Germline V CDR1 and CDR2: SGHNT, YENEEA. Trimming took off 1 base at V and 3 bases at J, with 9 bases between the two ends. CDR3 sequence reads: CASSLVDYEETQYF. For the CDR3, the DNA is TGTGCCAGCAGCTTAGTGGACTACGAAGAGACCCAGTACTTC.

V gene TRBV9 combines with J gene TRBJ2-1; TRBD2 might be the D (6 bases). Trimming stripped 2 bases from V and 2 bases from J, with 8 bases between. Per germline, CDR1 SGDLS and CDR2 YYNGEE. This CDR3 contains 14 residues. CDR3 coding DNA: TGTGCCAGCAGCGTCCGCGGGACCTACAATGAGCAGTTCTTC. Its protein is CASSVRGTYNEQFF.

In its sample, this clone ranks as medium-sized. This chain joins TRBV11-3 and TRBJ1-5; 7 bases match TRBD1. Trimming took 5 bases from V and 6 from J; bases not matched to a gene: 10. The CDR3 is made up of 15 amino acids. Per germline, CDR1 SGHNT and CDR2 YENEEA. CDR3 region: CASSPIAGQSQPQHF. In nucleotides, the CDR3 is TGTGCCAGCAGCCCAATTGCGGGACAGAGTCAGCCCCAGCATTTT.

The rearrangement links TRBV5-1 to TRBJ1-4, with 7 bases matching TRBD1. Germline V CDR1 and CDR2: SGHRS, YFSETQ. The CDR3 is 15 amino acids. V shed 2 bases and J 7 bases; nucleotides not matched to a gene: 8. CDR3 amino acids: CASSFVQGGGEKLFF. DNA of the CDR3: TGCGCCAGCAGCTTTGTCCAGGGGGGAGGTGAAAAACTGTTTTTT.